These 30 T cell receptor beta chains came from one sample sequenced in a study of T cell repertoires in cytomegalovirus infection (dated by TCRdb to between 2017 and 2020). The listed sequencing device is Illumina HiSeq 1500. Clones were called with MiXCR by TCRdb after fastp trimmed the public reads at Q25, and only in-frame beta chains were retained. Rows are unified per CDR3 protein, each entry keeping the most common DNA and genes. Recorded for this sample are roughly 990,000 distinct CDR3 sequences; 31% of them occurred a single time. The biggest ten clones account for 13% of the sample. The intended sense of this specimen's treatment or condition label: in vitro stimulation with specific CMV peptide epitopes to enrich CMV-specific T cells. Their target antigens are unknown. The material sequenced was cultured CD8+ T cells from PBMCs, taken from culture after CMV antigen stimulation. These receptors all come from a human donor in good health (CMV status not recorded). Some clones in this sample may be carry-over from other donors' samples.

This clonotype was detected many times. The chain combines TRBV10-2 with TRBJ1-2; no definite D call. CDR3 size: 17 residues. Trimming stripped 0 bases from V and 0 bases from J, with 14 bases between. Germline CDR1 and CDR2: WSHSY and SAAADI. This CDR3 reads CASSESNVGLTNYGYTF. CDR3 DNA: TGCGCCAGCAGTGAGTCGAATGTTGGCCTGACTAACTATGGCTACACCTTC.

Many counts were recorded for this clonotype. The chain uses TRBV12-3 or TRBV12-4 and TRBJ2-2; D unresolved. The CDR3 is made up of 16 amino acids. V lost 1 base to trimming and J lost 0 bases, with 9 bases between them. Written as DNA, the CDR3 is TGTGCCAGCAGTTTAGGTGGGGAAACGAACACCGGGGAGCTGTTTTTT. This translates into CASSLGGETNTGELFF.

Many counts were recorded for this clonotype. This chain links TRBV11-2 with TRBJ1-2; D is possibly TRBD1 (6 bases). The CDR3 covers 17 residues. V was pared by 4 bases and J by 7 bases, with 25 bases between. Germline assignment: CDR1 SGHAT and CDR2 FQNNGV. CDR3 coding DNA: TGTGCCAGCAGCTCCTGGACAGTAGAACGGGAACTTGGTGGCTACACCTTC. Protein sequence: CASSSWTVERELGGYTF.

This CDR3 is CASSWGSYNSPLHF. The DNA of the CDR3 is TGTGCCAGTAGTTGGGGATCCTATAATTCACCCCTCCACTTT. This chain links TRBV19 with TRBJ1-6; D is uncertain. Germline CDR1 and CDR2: LNHDA and SQIVND (reference sequence). The CDR3 runs to 14 residues. Trimming stripped 5 bases from V and 1 base from J, with 6 bases between.

This clonotype has just a few counts. The chain carries TRBV5-1 and TRBJ2-5, with 7 bases identical to TRBD2. The CDR3 extends over 14 amino acids. Trimming took 4 bases from V and 5 from J; bases not matched to a gene: 8. Germline V lookup: CDR1 SGHRS, CDR2 YFSETQ. The CDR3 sequence is CASSSQTSLETQYF. CDR3 bases: TGCGCCAGCAGCAGCCAGACTAGCTTGGAGACCCAGTACTTC.

To note about this clonotype: A much larger clone lies a single base off, so this may be a read error. The V and J genes are TRBV7-4 and TRBJ2-7, with 7 bases lining up with TRBD1. The CDR3 covers 15 residues. V gave up 4 bases and J gave up 2 bases; unmatched junction bases: 8. Germline V gene lookup returns CDR1 SGHVT and CDR2 SQSDAQ. CDR3 residues: CASSSIRDRPYEQYV. DNA of the CDR3: TGTGCCAGCAGCTCGATCCGGGACAGACCCTACGAGCAGTACGTC.

This clonotype was seen a few times. The rearrangement uses TRBV7-9 and TRBJ1-1, with D tentatively TRBD1 (6 bases). The CDR3 has 15 residues. CDR1 and CDR2 (germline): SEHNR, FQNEAQ (reference sequence). Trimming removed 4 bases at V and 1 base at J, with 13 bases between. As DNA, the CDR3 is TGTGCCAGCAGCTCGCCGATAGGGGGGAACACTGAAGCTTTCTTT. Translation gives CASSSPIGGNTEAFF.

The V and J genes are TRBV12-3 or TRBV12-4 and TRBJ2-7; D is ambiguous. V lost 4 bases and J 2 bases, leaving 9 bases between the germline ends. The CDR3 loop spans 13 amino acids. The CDR3 reads CASSSGPTYEQYV. DNA of the CDR3: TGTGCCAGCAGTTCGGGTCCTACCTACGAGCAGTACGTC.

This chain links TRBV7-6 with TRBJ2-7; D may be TRBD1 or TRBD2 (6 bases each). CDR1 is SGHVS and CDR2 is FNYEAQ in the germline V gene. The CDR3 has 15 amino acids. The germline V and J ends were trimmed by 1 base and 1 base, with 11 bases remaining between them. CDR3 region: CASSLDGGHSYEQYF. CDR3 in DNA: TGTGCCAGCAGCTTAGACGGGGGCCATTCCTACGAGCAGTACTTC. The full variable domain, in which reference TRBV7-6 and TRBJ2-7 provide the parts outside the CDR3, is GAGVSQSPRYKVTKRGQDVALRCDPISGHVSLYWYRQALGQGPEFLTYFNYEAQQDKSGLPNDRFSAERPEGSISTLTIQRTEQRDSAMYRCASSLDGGHSYEQYFGPGTRLTVT.

The V call is TRBV11-2, the J call TRBJ2-3, with D uncertain. The germline gives CDR1 SGHAT, CDR2 FQNNGV. The CDR3 is 13 residues long. The V gene lost 4 bases and the J gene lost 4 bases, with 9 bases spanning the gap. This chain's CDR3 is CASSYLTADTQYF. The CDR3 coding sequence is TGTGCCAGCAGCTATTTGACCGCAGATACGCAGTATTTT.

Points on this clonotype: This sequence is one base from a far larger clone and is likely a read error. V usage is TRBV7-6 and J usage is TRBJ1-1; D may be TRBD1 (5 bases). This CDR3 has 13 amino acids. The germline CDR1 and CDR2 sequences are SGHVS and FNYEAQ. Trimming shortened V by 2 bases and J by 4 bases, and 8 bases separated the two germline ends. CDR3: CASSLLGATEAFF. The CDR3 coding sequence is TGTGCCAGCAGCTTACTAGGGGCCACTGAAGCTTTCTTT.

The CDR3: CASSEIDYNTEAFF. The DNA of the CDR3 is TGTGCCAGCAGTGAGATCGACTACAACACTGAAGCTTTCTTT. The chain uses TRBV25-1 and TRBJ1-1; D is undetermined. The CDR3 covers 14 residues. Germline V CDR1 and CDR2: MGHDK, SYGVNS. Trimming took off 3 bases at V and 2 bases at J, with 10 bases between the two ends.

The chain employs TRBV12-5 and TRBJ2-1, with D perhaps given as TRBD1 or TRBD2 (5 bases each). Between the trimmed V and J ends, which lost 7 bases and 12 bases, there was a span of 13 bases. CDR1 is LGHNT, CDR2 FRNRAP, per germline. This CDR3 has 11 residues. The CDR3 coding sequence is TGTGCTAGTGACTTGGGGGATGGGCAGTTCTTC. Protein product: CASDLGDGQFF. The full variable domain, completed using reference TRBV12-5 and TRBJ2-1, is DARVTQTPRHKVTEMGQEVTMRCQPILGHNTVFWYRQTMMQGLELLAYFRNRAPLDDSGMPKDRFSAEMPDATLATLKIQPSEPRDSAVYFCASDLGDGQFFGPGTRLTVL.

This chain uses TRBV7-6 with TRBJ2-5; tentative D call: TRBD1 (5 bases). This CDR3 spans 16 amino acids. From germline, CDR1 is SGHVS and CDR2 FNYEAQ. Trimming left V 1 base short and J 1 base short, with 13 bases between. The CDR3: CASSLGWGSPQETQYF. The CDR3 coding sequence is TGTGCCAGCAGCTTAGGCTGGGGCTCTCCCCAAGAGACCCAGTACTTC.

This clonotype has a handful of counts. The chain carries TRBV12-3 or TRBV12-4 and TRBJ1-2, with 10 bases identical to TRBD1. The V and J ends lost 5 bases and 2 bases, in that order; junction bases with no gene match: 8. The CDR3 consists of 16 residues. CDR3 bases: TGTGCCAGCAGTCCGGGGACAGGGGTAGTAAACTATGGCTACACCTTC. Amino acid sequence: CASSPGTGVVNYGYTF.

This clonotype was seen many times. The CDR3, as DNA: TGTGCCAGCAGCTTGGGACAAAGCTCTGGAAACACCATATATTTT. This codes for CASSLGQSSGNTIYF. The chain recombines TRBV27 with TRBJ1-3, with D possibly matching TRBD1 (6 bases). Germline CDR1 is MNHEY and CDR2 is SMNVEV (reference sequence). The CDR3 spans 15 residues. V lost 6 bases and J 0 bases, leaving 12 bases between the germline ends.

The chain employs TRBV12-3 or TRBV12-4 and TRBJ2-3, with D possibly being TRBD1 (6 bases). This CDR3 spans 13 amino acids. V lost 8 bases and J lost 4, with 13 bases in between. This CDR3 is CASSDNRADTQYF. The CDR3 nucleotides are TGTGCCAGCTCGGACAACAGGGCAGATACGCAGTATTTT.

The chain combines TRBV11-2 with TRBJ2-6; D gene ambiguous. The CDR3 totals 14 residues. CDR1 is SGHAT and CDR2 is FQNNGV in the germline V gene. CDR3 amino acids: CAGPSESGANVLTF. The CDR3 region has the DNA TGTGCTGGTCCGAGCGAGTCTGGGGCCAACGTCCTGACTTTC.

For this clonotype: The junction does not match germline at one end; this may be a read error. CDR3 nucleotides: TGTTCCAGCAGCGTACGGGGGACTCCCTACAATGAGCAGTTCTTC. It yields the protein CSSSVRGTPYNEQFF. This chain links TRBV9 with TRBJ2-1; TRBD2 might be the D (6 bases). This CDR3 spans 15 amino acids. The germline CDR1 and CDR2 sequences are SGDLS and YYNGEE.

The V call is TRBV20-1, the J call TRBJ2-1, with TRBD1 identical over 9 bases. CDR3 length: 15 residues. The V segment lost 7 bases and the J segment 1 base; nucleotides outside the gene matches: 8. Germline V lookup: CDR1 DFQATT, CDR2 SNEGSKA (reference sequence). CDR3 bases: TGCAGTGTAGGACCGGGACAGGGATCCTACAATGAGCAGTTCTTC. Translating gives CSVGPGQGSYNEQFF.

This rearrangement joins TRBV12-5 to TRBJ2-1; D is possibly TRBD2 (5 bases). V was shortened by 1 base and J by 3 bases, with 7 bases between the two germline ends. This CDR3 contains 14 residues. The V gene's germline CDR1 is LGHNT and CDR2 FRNRAP. CDR3: CASGLAGNYNEQFF. CDR3 nucleotide sequence: TGTGCTAGTGGTTTGGCCGGGAACTACAATGAGCAGTTCTTC.

V is TRBV5-1 and J is TRBJ1-2; the match to TRBD1 covers 8 bases. The CDR3 contains 17 residues. Looked up from germline, CDR1 is SGHRS and CDR2 is YFSETQ. V was clipped by 1 base and J by 4 bases; unmatched bases: 12. This CDR3 reads CASSLPTDRVFSYGYTF. In DNA, the CDR3 is TGCGCCAGCAGCTTGCCCACGGACAGGGTTTTTTCCTATGGCTACACCTTC.

The chain couples TRBV5-5 to TRBJ2-5, with a tentative D call TRBD2 (5 bases). The CDR3 covers 15 residues. CDR1 and CDR2 from the germline V gene are SGHKS and YYEKEE (reference sequence). V dropped 0 bases and J dropped 1 base, with 10 bases sitting between them. The CDR3 is CASSLAGTSQETQYF. The CDR3 DNA sequence: TGTGCCAGCAGCTTGGCCGGCACTAGCCAAGAGACCCAGTACTTC.

This clonotype came up many times. The rearrangement joins TRBV7-8 to TRBJ1-1, with 9 bases fitting TRBD1. CDR3 length equals 16 residues. The V gene's germline CDR1 is SGHVS and CDR2 FQNEAQ. V shed 4 bases, J shed 6 bases, and the junction held 12 bases outside the gene matches. The CDR3 DNA sequence: TGTGCCAGCAGCTCTCTTGGGACAGGGAGGTCTTCTGAAGCTTTCTTT. Its protein is CASSSLGTGRSSEAFF.

This clonotype came up a few times. The gene calls are TRBV7-6 and TRBJ2-7; D is perhaps TRBD2 (5 bases). The CDR3 runs 14 residues. V lost 6 bases and J 5 bases, leaving 17 bases between the germline ends. The germline V gene encodes CDR1 SGHVS and CDR2 FNYEAQ. The CDR3 is CASSWPFEGDEQYF. The CDR3 DNA follows: TGTGCCAGCAGTTGGCCCTTTGAGGGCGACGAGCAGTACTTC.

The genes are TRBV6-5 and TRBJ2-5; 12 bases align to TRBD2. V trimming: 2 bases; J trimming: 5 bases; junction bases outside the gene matches: 6. There are 16 residues in the CDR3. Germline V CDR1 and CDR2: MNHEY, SVGAGI. CDR3 DNA sequence: TGTGCCAGCAGTTACGCGCTAGCGGGGGGGCTTGAGACCCAGTACTTC. Translation gives CASSYALAGGLETQYF.

This clonotype was counted many times. This rearrangement joins TRBV7-6 to TRBJ2-7; no clear D gene. CDR3 size: 14 residues. Germline CDR1 reads SGHVS; CDR2 reads FNYEAQ. Between the trimmed V and J ends, which lost 0 bases and 2 bases, there was a span of 8 bases. CDR3 residues: CASSLAGEAYEQYV. The CDR3 coding sequence is TGTGCCAGCAGCTTAGCGGGCGAAGCCTACGAGCAGTACGTC.

This clonotype was seen a handful of times. This chain links TRBV14 with TRBJ2-7; tentative D call: TRBD1 (6 bases). The CDR3 is 14 residues long. CDR1 and CDR2 (germline): SGHDN, FVKESK. With 4 bases removed from V and 5 bases from J, the gap between germline ends came to 15 bases. The DNA of the CDR3 is TGTGCCAGCAGCCCGAAGCACAGGGCACACGAGCAGTACGTC. Translating gives CASSPKHRAHEQYV.

The chain carries TRBV19 and TRBJ1-4, with D possibly TRBD1 on 6 matching bases. This CDR3 has 20 residues. Per germline, CDR1 LNHDA and CDR2 SQIVND (reference sequence). With 2 bases removed from V and 1 base from J, the gap between germline ends came to 23 bases. The DNA of the CDR3 is TGTGCCAGTAGTATAACAGGGTATGGAGTCCCTCTCGGAACTAATGAAAAACTGTTTTTT. Protein: CASSITGYGVPLGTNEKLFF. Based on the CDR3 plus reference TRBV19 and TRBJ1-4, the full variable domain is DGGITQSPKYLFRKEGQNVTLSCEQNLNHDAMYWYRQDPGQGLRLIYYSQIVNDFQKGDIAEGYSVSREKKESFPLTVTSAQKNPTAFYLCASSITGYGVPLGTNEKLFFGSGTQLSVL.

This clonotype has at least ten counts. This chain links TRBV7-6 with TRBJ2-5; 8 bases match TRBD2. The CDR3 extends over 14 amino acids. V trimming: 5 bases; J trimming: 2 bases; junction bases outside the gene matches: 4. CDR1 is SGHVS and CDR2 is FNYEAQ in the germline V gene. CDR3: CASSAGGGQETQYF. CDR3 DNA sequence: TGTGCCAGCAGCGCCGGGGGGGGGCAAGAGACCCAGTACTTC.